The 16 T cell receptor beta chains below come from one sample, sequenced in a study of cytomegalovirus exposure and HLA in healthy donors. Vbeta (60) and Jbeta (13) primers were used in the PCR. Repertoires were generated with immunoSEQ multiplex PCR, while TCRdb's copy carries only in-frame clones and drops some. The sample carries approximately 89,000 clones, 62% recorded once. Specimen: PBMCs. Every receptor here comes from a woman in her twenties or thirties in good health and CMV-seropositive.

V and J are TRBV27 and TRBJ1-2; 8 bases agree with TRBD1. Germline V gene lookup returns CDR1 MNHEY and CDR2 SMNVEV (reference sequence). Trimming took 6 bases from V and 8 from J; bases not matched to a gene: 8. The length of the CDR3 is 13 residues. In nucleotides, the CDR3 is TGTGCCAGCAGGGCAGGGGGCTCGGGAGGCTACACCTTC. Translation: CASRAGGSGGYTF.

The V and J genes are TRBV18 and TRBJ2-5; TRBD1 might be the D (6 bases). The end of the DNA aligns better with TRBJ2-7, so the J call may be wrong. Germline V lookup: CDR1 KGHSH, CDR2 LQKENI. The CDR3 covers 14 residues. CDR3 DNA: TGTGCCAGCTCTATACCCGGGACAAACTACGAGCAGTACTTC. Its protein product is CASSIPGTNYEQYF.

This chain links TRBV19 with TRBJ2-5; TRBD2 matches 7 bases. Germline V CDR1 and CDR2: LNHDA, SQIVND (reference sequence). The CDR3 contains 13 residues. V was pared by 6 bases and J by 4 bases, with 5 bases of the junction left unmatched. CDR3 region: CASRPGGGETQYF. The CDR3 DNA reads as TGTGCCAGTAGACCGGGGGGAGGAGAGACCCAGTACTTC.

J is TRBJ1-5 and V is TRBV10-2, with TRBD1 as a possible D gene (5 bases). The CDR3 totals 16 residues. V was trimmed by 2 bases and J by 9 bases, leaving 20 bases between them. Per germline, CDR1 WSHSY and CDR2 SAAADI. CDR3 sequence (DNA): TGCGCCAGCAGTGAGGCGGGGCAACTAATTGCGGCGCCCCAGCATTTT. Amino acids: CASSEAGQLIAAPQHF.

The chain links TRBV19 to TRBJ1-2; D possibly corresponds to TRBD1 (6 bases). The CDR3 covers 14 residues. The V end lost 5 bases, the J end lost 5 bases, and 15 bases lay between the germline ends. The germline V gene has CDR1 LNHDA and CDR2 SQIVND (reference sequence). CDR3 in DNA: TGTGCCAGTAGTGCCCTGGGGCAGGGGTATGGCTACACCTTC. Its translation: CASSALGQGYGYTF.

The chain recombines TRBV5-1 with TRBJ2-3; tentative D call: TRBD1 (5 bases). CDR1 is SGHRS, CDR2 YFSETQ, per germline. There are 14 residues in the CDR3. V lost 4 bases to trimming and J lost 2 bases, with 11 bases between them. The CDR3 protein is CASSRPDNTDTQYF. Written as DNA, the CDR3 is TGCGCCAGCAGCCGCCCGGACAACACAGATACGCAGTATTTT.

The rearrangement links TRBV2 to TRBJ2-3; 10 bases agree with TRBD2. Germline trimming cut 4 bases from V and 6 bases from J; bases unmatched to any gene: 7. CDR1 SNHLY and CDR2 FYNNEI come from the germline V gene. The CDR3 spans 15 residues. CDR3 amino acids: CASSVQRGGRDTQYF. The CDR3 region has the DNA TGTGCCAGCAGTGTCCAGCGGGGGGGCCGGGATACGCAGTATTTT.

The CDR3 loop is CASSSGSTPYGYTF. Written as DNA, the CDR3 is TGCGCCAGCAGTTCGGGAAGCACCCCCTATGGCTACACCTTC. The chain is built from TRBV5-1 and TRBJ1-2; D is ambiguous. The CDR3 is 14 residues long. Trimming pared 5 bases from V and 4 bases from J, leaving 15 bases between. CDR1 SGHRS and CDR2 YFSETQ come from the germline V gene.

The CDR3: CASSRTGPNYGYTF. CDR3 coding DNA: TGTGCCAGCAGCAGGACAGGGCCTAACTATGGCTACACCTTC. The chain is built from TRBV9 and TRBJ1-2; 8 positions match TRBD1. With V trimmed by 4 bases and J by 0 bases, 2 bases remained unmatched. Germline loops: CDR1 SGDLS, CDR2 YYNGEE. The CDR3 extends over 14 amino acids.

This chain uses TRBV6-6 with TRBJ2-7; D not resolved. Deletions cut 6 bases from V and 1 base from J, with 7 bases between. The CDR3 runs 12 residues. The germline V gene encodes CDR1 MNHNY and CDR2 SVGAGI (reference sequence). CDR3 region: CASRLDSYEQYF. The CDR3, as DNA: TGTGCCAGCAGATTAGATTCCTACGAGCAGTACTTC.

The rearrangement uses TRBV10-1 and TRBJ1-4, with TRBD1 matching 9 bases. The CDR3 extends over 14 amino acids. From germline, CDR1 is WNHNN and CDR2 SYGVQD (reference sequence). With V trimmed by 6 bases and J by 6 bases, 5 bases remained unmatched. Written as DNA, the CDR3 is TGCGCCAGCAGCGCCGGGACAGGGCATGAAAAACTGTTTTTT. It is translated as CASSAGTGHEKLFF.

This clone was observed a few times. The DNA for the CDR3 is TGTGCCATCAGTGGGTCGGTGGTCGGAGTTAGCACAGATACGCAGTATTTT. This codes for CAISGSVVGVSTDTQYF. The chain links TRBV10-3 to TRBJ2-3; D unresolved. This CDR3 is 17 amino acids long. Germline CDR1 and CDR2: ENHRY and SYGVKD. V dropped 4 bases and J dropped 0 bases, with 17 bases sitting between them.

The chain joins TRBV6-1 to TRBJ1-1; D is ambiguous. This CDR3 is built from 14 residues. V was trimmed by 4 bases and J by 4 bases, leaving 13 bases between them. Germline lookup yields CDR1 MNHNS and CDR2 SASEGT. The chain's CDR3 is CASSGDLAATEAFF. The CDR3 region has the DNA TGTGCCAGCAGTGGAGACTTAGCCGCCACTGAAGCTTTCTTT.

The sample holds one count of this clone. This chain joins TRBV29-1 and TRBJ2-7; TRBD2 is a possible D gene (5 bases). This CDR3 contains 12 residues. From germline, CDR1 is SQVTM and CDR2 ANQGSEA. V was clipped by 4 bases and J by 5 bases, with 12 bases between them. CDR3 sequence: CSVAPGGDEQYF. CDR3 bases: TGCAGCGTTGCCCCTGGAGGAGACGAGCAGTACTTC.

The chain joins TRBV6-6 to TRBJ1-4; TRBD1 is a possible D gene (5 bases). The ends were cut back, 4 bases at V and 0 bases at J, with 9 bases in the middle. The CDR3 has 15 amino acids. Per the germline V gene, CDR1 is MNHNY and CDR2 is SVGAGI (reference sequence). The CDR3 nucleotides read TGTGCCAGCAGTTTTCGGGGGGCAACTAATGAAAAACTGTTTTTT. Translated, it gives CASSFRGATNEKLFF.

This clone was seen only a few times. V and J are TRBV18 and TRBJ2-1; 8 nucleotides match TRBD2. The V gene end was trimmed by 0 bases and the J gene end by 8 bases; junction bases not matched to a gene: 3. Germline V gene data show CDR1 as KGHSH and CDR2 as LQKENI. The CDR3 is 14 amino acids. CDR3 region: CASSPPTSADEQFF. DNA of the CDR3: TGTGCCAGCTCACCACCGACTAGCGCGGATGAGCAGTTCTTC.